The clone carrying this T cell receptor (beta chain) is medium-sized by share. This CDR3 is 16 amino acids long. With 4 bases clipped from V and 0 bases from J, the junction kept 3 bases outside the gene matches. The germline V gene has CDR1 SGHRS and CDR2 YFSETQ. This sample was taken from a study of OX40 agonist ivuxolimab in advanced cancers. The table came from immunoSEQ multiplex PCR; TCRdb's copy has only in-frame clones and leaves some out. The sample lists approximately 49,000 clones; around 84% were seen once. The clonotype comes from an adult with an advanced solid tumor such as melanoma, head and neck, liver or kidney cancer. The V call is TRBV5-1, the J call TRBJ2-6; TRBD1 matches at 8 bases. This specimen consisted of CD4+ or CD8+ T cells sorted from blood, obtained in a trial of the OX40 agonist ivuxolimab. DNA for the CDR3: TGCGCCAGCAGCAGGACAGGGTTCTCTGGGGCCAACGTCCTGACTTTC. Encoded protein: CASSRTGFSGANVLTF.